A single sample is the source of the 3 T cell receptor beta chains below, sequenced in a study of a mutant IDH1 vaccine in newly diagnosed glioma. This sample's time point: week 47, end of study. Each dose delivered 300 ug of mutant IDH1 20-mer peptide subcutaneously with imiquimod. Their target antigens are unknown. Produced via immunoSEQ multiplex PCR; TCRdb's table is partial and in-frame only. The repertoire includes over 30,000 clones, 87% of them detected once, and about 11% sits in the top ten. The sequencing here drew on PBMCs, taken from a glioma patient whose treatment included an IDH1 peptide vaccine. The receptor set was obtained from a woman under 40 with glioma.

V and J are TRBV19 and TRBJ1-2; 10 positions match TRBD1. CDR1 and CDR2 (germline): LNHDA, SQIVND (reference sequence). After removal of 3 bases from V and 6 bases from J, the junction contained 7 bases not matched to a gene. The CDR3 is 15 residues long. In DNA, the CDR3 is TGTGCCAGTAGTATGGGACAGGGGTACTTAGATGGCTACACCTTC. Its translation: CASSMGQGYLDGYTF.

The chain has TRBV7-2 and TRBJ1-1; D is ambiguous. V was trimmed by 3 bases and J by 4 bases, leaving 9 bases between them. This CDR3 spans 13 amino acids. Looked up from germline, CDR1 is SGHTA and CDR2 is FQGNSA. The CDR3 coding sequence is TGTGCCAGCAGCTTGAAGGGTTCCACTGAAGCTTTCTTT. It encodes CASSLKGSTEAFF. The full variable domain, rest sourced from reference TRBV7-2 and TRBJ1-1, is GAGVSQSPSNKVTEKGKDVELRCDPISGHTALYWYRQSLGQGLEFLIYFQGNSAPDKSGLPSDRFSAERTGGSVSTLTIQRTQQEDSAVYLCASSLKGSTEAFFGQGTRLTVV.

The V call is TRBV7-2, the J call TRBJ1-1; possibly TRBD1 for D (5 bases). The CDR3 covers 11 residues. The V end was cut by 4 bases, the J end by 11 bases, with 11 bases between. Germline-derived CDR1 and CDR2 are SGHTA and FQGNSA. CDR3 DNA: TGTGCCAGCAGCTCCCCGGGGGTTGCTTTCTTT. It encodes CASSSPGVAFF.